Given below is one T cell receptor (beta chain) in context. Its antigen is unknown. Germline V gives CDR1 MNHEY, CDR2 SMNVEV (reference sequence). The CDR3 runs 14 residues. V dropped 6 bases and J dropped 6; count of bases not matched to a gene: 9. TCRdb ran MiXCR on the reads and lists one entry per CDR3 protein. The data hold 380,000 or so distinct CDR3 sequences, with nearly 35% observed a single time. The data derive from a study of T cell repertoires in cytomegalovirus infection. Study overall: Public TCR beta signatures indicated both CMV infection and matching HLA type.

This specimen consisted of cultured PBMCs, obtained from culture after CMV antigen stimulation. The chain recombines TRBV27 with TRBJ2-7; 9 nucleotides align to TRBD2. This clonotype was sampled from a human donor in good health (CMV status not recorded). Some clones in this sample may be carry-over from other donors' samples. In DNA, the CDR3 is TGTGCCAGCAGCCCAGGACTAGCGCGGGCCGAGCAGTACTTC. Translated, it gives CASSPGLARAEQYF.